Detailed here is one T cell receptor (beta chain). CDR1 and CDR2 from the germline V gene are SNHLY and FYNNEI. Trimming cost V 5 bases and J 9 bases; bases outside gene matches: 3. The CDR3 has 14 amino acids. This specimen comes from a study of early T cells in non-severe SARS-CoV-2 infection. MiXCR, run by TCRdb on the 5' RACE reads, gives a single entry per CDR3 protein. The sample yields approximately 48,000 distinct CDR3 sequences, almost 9.5% seen once. Sequences were obtained from whole blood. This clonotype was obtained from an adult who was a healthcare worker with PCR-confirmed SARS-CoV-2 infection or an uninfected control (not recorded which). The chain carries TRBV2 and TRBJ2-1, with 14 bases matching TRBD2. The DNA of the CDR3 is TGTGCCAGCAGTCCGGGACTAGCGGGAGCTGAGCAGTTCTTC. It translates to CASSPGLAGAEQFF.